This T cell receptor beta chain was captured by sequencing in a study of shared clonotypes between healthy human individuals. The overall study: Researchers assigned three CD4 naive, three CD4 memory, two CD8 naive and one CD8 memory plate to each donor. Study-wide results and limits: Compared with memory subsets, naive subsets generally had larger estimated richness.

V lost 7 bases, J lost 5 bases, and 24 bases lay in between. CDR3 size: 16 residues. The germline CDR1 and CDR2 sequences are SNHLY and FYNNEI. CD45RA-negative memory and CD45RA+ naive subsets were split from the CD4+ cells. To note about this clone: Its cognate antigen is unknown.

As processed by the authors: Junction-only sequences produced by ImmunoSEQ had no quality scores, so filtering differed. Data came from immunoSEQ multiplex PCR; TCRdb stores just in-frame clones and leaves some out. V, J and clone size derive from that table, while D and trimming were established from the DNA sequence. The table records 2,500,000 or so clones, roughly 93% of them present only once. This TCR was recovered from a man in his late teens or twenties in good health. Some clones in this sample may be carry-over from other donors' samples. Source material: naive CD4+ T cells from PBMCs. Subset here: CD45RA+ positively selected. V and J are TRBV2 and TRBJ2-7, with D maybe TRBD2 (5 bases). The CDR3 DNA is TGTGCCAGCATCAGAACGGCGGGCAGAGAAGACAACGAGCAGTACTTC. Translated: CASIRTAGREDNEQYF.